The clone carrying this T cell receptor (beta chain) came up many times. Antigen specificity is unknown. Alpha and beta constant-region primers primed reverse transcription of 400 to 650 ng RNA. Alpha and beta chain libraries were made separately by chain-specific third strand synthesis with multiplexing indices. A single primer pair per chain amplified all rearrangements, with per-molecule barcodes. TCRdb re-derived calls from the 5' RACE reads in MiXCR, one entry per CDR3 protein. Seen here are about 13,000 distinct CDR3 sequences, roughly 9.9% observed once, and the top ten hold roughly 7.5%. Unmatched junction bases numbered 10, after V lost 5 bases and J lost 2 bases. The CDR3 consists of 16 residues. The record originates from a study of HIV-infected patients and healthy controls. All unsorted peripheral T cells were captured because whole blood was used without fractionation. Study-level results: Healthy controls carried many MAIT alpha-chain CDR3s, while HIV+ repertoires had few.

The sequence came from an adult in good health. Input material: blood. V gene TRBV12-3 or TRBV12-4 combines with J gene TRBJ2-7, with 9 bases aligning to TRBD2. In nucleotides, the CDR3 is TGTGCCAGCAGTCCCCAAGGGAGCGGGGGGCCCTACGAGCAGTACTTC. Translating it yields CASSPQGSGGPYEQYF.